Here is one T cell receptor beta chain with its context. What it binds is not known. Mouse gene names apply. The read halts 1 residue ahead of the CDR3 end, with the missing end drawn from the germline J gene. This sample was included in a study of tissue T cells after allogeneic stem cell transplantation. This CDR3 region has 17 residues. V dropped 5 bases and J dropped 8; count of bases not matched to a gene: 12. Germline-derived CDR1 and CDR2 are SNHLY and FYNGKV (reference sequence). Libraries were prepared by immunoSEQ multiplex PCR; TCRdb keeps only in-frame clonotypes and omits some of them. The table shows thousands of clones, with around 50% occurring only once. Study-level points and caveats: Limitations included a small, clinically heterogeneous cohort and limited sampling depth. Only a limited share of tissue TCRs appeared in blood or spleen.

As for time point: mouse harvest day 7 after allogeneic transplant. Mouse grafts combined 10^7 T-cell-depleted bone marrow cells with 10^6 splenic CD5+ T cells. The sample consisted of gut tissue. The receptor comes from a female BALB/c mouse given C57BL/6 T cells with graft-versus-host disease after an allogeneic hematopoietic cell transplant. The V gene is TRBV3, the J gene TRBJ2-4, with 14 bases matching TRBD2. The DNA read from the CDR3 is TGTGCCAGCAGCCTGGGACTGGGGGGGCGCGGAAGGGGCACCTTGTAC. Its protein product is CASSLGLGGRGRGTLY. The CDR3 in full is CASSLGLGGRGRGTLYF.